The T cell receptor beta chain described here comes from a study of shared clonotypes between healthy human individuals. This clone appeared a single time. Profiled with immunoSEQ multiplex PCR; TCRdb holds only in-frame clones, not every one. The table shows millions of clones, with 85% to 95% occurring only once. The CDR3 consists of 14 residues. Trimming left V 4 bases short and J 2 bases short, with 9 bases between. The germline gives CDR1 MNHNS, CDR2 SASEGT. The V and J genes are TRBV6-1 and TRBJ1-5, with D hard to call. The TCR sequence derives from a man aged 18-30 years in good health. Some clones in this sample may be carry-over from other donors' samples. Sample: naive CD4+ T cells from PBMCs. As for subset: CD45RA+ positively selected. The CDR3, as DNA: TGTGCCAGCAGTGTGACTCGGGGCAATCAGCCCCAGCATTTT. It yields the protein CASSVTRGNQPQHF.